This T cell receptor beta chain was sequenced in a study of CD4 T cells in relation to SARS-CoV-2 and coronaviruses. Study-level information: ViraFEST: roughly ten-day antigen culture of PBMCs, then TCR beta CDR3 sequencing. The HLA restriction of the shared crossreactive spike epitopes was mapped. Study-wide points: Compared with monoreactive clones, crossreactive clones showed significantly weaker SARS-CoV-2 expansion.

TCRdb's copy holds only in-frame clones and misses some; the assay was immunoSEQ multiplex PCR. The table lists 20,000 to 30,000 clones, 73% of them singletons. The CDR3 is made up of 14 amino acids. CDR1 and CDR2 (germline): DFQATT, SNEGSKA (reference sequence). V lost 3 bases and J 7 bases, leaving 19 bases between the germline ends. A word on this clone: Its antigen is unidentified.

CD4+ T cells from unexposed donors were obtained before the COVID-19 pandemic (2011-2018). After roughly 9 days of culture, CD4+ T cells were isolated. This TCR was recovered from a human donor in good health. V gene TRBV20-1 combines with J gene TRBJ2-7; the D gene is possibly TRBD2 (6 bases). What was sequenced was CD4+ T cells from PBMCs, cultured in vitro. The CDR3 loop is CSASAGWLGREQYF. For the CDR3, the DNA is TGCAGTGCTAGTGCGGGTTGGTTAGGGAGGGAGCAGTACTTC.